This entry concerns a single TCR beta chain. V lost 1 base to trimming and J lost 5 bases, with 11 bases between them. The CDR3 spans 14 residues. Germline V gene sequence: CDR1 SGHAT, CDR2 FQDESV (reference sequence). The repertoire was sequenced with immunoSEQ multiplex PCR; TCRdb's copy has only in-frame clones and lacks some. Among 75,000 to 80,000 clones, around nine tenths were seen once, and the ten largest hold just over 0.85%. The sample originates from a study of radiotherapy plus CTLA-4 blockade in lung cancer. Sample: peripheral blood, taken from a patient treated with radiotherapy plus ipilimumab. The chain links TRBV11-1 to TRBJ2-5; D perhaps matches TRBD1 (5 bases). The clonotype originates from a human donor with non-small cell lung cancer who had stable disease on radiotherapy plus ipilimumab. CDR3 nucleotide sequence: TGTGCCAGCAGCTTAGAAGTACGACAGGAGACCCAGTACTTC. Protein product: CASSLEVRQETQYF.